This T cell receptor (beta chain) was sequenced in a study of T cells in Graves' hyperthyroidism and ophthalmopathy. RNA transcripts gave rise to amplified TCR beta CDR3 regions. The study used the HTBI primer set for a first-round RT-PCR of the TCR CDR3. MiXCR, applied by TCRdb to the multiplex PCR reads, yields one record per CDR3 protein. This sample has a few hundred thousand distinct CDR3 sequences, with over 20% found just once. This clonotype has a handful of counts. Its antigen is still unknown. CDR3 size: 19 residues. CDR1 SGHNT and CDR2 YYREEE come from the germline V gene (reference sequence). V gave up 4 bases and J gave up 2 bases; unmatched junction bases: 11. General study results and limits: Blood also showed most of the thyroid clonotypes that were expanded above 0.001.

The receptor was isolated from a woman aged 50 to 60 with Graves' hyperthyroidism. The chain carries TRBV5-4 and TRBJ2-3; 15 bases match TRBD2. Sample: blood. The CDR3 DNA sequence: TGTGCCAGCAGCGAGGGACTAGCGGGGGGCGGAACCACCACAGATACGCAGTATTTT. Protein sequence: CASSEGLAGGGTTTDTQYF.